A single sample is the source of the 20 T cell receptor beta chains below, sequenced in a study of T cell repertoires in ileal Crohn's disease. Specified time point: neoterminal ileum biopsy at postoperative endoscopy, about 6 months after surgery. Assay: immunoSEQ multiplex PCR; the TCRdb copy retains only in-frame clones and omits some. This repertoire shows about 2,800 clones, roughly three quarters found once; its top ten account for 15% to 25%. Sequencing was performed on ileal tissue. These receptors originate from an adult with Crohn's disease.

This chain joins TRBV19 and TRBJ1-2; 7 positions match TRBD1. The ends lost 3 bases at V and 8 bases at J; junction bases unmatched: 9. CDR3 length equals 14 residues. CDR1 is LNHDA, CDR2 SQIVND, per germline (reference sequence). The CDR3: CASSITGTETGYTF. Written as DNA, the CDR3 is TGTGCCAGTAGTATTACCGGGACAGAGACAGGCTACACCTTC.

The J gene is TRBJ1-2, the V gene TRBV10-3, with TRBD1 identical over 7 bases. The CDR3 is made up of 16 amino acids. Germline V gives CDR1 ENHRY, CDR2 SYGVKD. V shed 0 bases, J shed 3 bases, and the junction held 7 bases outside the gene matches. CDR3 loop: CAISESSGQRYYGYTF. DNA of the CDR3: TGTGCCATCAGTGAGTCCTCGGGACAGCGGTACTATGGCTACACCTTC.

The CDR3 loop reads CASSLGERGPPYEQYF. CDR3 sequence (DNA): TGTGCCAGCAGCTTAGGCGAGCGGGGGCCCCCCTACGAGCAGTACTTC. The chain recombines TRBV7-3 with TRBJ2-7; 8 nucleotides agree with TRBD2. The trim removed 2 bases at V and 2 bases at J, leaving 8 bases unmatched. Per germline, CDR1 SGHTA and CDR2 FQGTGA. The CDR3 has 16 residues.

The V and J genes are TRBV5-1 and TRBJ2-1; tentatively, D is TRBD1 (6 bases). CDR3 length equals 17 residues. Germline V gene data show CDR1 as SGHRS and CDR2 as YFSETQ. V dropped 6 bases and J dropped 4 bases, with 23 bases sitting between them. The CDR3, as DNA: TGCGCCAGCACCCAAAGGCCTGGACAGAACTTATACAATGAGCAGTTCTTC. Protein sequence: CASTQRPGQNLYNEQFF.

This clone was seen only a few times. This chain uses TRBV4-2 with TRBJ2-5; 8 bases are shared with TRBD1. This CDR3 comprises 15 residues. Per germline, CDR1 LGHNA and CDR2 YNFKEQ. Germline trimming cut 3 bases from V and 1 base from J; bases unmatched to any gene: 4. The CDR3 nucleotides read TGTGCCAGCAGCCAGAGGACAGGGCCCCAAGAGACCCAGTACTTC. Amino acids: CASSQRTGPQETQYF.

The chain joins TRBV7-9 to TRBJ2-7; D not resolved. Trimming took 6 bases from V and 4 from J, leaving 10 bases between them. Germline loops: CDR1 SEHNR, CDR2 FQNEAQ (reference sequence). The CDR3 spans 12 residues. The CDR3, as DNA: TGTGCCAGCAGTCCCACAGTATACGAGCAGTACTTC. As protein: CASSPTVYEQYF.

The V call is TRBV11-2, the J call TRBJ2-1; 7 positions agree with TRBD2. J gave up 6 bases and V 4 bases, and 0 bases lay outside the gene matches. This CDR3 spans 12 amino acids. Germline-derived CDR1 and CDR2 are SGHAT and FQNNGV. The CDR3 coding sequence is TGTGCCAGCAGCTGGGGGGGCAATGAGCAGTTCTTC. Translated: CASSWGGNEQFF.

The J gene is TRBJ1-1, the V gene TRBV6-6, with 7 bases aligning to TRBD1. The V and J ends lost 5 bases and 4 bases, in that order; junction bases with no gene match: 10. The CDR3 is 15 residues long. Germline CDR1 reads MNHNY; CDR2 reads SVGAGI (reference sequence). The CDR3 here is CASSQREGASTEAFF. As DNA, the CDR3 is TGTGCCAGCAGTCAACGCGAGGGGGCGAGCACTGAAGCTTTCTTT.

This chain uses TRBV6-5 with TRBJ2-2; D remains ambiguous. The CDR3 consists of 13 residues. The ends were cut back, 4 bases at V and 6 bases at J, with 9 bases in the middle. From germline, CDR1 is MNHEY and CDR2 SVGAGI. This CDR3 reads CASSSSTPGELFF. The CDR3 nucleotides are TGTGCCAGCAGTTCCTCGACACCCGGGGAGCTGTTTTTT.

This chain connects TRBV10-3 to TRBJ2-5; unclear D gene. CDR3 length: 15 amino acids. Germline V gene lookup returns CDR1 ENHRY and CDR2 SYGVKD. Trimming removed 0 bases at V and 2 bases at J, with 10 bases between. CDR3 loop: CAISESNSDQETQYF. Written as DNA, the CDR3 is TGTGCCATCAGTGAGTCCAACAGTGATCAAGAGACCCAGTACTTC.

The CDR3 region is CSAIKTGILEAFF. The DNA for the CDR3 is TGCAGCGCCATAAAAACAGGGATTCTTGAAGCTTTCTTT. The chain uses TRBV29-1 and TRBJ1-1, with D perhaps TRBD1 (6 bases). Germline CDR1 SQVTM, CDR2 ANQGSEA. This CDR3 has 13 residues. Trimming pared 7 bases from V and 7 bases from J, leaving 19 bases between.

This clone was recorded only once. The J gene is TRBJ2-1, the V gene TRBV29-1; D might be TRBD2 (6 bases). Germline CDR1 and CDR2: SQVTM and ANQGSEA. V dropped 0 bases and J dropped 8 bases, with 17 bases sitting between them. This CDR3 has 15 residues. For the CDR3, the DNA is TGCAGCGTTGAAGATTGGGCTGGAGGGAAGGATGAGCAGTTCTTC. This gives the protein CSVEDWAGGKDEQFF.

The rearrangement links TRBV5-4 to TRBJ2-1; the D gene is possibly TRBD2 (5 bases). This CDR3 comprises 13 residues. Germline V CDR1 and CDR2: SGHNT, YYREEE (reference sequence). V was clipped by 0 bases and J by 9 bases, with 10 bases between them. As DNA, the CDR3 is TGTGCCAGCAGCTTGGGAGGGTTGGGTGAGCAGTTCTTC. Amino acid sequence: CASSLGGLGEQFF.

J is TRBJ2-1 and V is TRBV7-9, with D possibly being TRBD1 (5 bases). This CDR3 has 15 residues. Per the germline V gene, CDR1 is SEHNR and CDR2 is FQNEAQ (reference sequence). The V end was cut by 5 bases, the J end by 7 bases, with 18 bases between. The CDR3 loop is CASSGSGSLGNEQFF. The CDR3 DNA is TGTGCCAGCAGCGGGTCAGGGTCACTGGGGAATGAGCAGTTCTTC.

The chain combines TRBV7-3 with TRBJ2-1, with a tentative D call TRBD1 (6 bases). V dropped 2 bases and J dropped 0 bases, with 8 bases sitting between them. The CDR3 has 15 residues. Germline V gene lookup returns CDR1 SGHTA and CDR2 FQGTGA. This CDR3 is CASSLLDSSYNEQFF. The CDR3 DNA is TGTGCCAGCAGCTTACTGGACAGCTCCTACAATGAGCAGTTCTTC.

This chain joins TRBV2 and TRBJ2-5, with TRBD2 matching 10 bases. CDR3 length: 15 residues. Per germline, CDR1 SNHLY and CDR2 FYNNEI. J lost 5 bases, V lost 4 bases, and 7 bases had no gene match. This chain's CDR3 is CASSGAGGPGETQYF. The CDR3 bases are TGTGCCAGCAGTGGAGCGGGGGGGCCCGGGGAGACCCAGTACTTC. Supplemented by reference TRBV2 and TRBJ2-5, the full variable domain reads EPEVTQTPSHQVTQMGQEVILRCVPISNHLYFYWYRQILGQKVEFLVSFYNNEISEKSEIFDDQFSVERPDGSNFTLKIRSTKLEDSAMYFCASSGAGGPGETQYFGPGTRLLVL.

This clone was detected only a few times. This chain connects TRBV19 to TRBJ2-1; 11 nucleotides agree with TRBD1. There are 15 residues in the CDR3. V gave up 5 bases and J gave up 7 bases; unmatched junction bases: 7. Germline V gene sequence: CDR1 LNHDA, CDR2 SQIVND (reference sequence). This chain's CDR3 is CASSFRDRGINEQFF. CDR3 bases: TGTGCCAGTAGTTTCCGGGACAGGGGGATAAATGAGCAGTTCTTC. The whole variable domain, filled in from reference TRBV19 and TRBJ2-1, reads DGGITQSPKYLFRKEGQNVTLSCEQNLNHDAMYWYRQDPGQGLRLIYYSQIVNDFQKGDIAEGYSVSREKKESFPLTVTSAQKNPTAFYLCASSFRDRGINEQFFGPGTRLTVL.

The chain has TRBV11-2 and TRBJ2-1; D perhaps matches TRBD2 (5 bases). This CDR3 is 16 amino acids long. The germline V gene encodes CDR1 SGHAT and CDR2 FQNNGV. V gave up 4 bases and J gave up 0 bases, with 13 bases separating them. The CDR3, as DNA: TGTGCCAGCAGCTCCGGGGAGCGGAGCTCCTACAATGAGCAGTTCTTC. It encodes CASSSGERSSYNEQFF.

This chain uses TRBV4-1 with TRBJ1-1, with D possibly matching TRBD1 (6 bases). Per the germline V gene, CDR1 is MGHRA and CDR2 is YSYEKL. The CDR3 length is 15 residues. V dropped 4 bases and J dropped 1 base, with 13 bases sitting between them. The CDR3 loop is CASSPQQGPNTEAFF. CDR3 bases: TGCGCCAGCAGCCCCCAACAGGGACCGAACACTGAAGCTTTCTTT.

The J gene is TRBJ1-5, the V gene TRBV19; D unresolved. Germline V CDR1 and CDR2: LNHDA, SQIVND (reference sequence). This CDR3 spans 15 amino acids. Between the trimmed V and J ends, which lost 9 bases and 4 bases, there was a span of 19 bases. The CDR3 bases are TGTGCCAGCCGTCAGGAGGCACACAGAAATCAGCCCCAGCATTTT. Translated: CASRQEAHRNQPQHF.